This T cell receptor (beta chain) was obtained from a study of T cells after yellow fever vaccination. For this clonotype: Antigen specificity is unknown.

Losses at the gene ends were 5 bases for V and 0 bases for J; bases not matched to a gene: 6. CDR3 length equals 16 residues. Germline lookup yields CDR1 SSHAT and CDR2 FNYEAQ (reference sequence). Findings of the study overall: Sorted repertoires could include abundant contaminating clonotypes from bulk cells.

For TCR, cDNA came from 5'RACE template switching, which added a universal primer site and UMIs. TCRdb used MiXCR to reprocess the 5' RACE reads, holding one entry per CDR3 protein. In the table there are a few hundred thousand distinct CDR3 sequences, 6.5% to 8.5% of which are singletons. This sequence joins TRBV7-7 and TRBJ2-1, with 8 positions matching TRBD1. The clonotype was recovered from a man in his late teens or twenties who received the YFV17D yellow fever vaccine. The sample in question was PBMCs, obtained roughly 47 days after the first yellow fever vaccination. Here the CDR3 DNA reads TGTGCCAGCAGCCCAGGGGGCAGAGACTCCTACAATGAGCAGTTCTTC. Its translation: CASSPGGRDSYNEQFF. Variable domain in full (rest from reference TRBV7-7 and TRBJ2-1): GAGVSQSPRYKVTKRGQDVTLRCDPISSHATLYWYQQALGQGPEFLTYFNYEAQPDKSGLPSDRFSAERPEGSISTLTIQRTEQRDSAMYRCASSPGGRDSYNEQFFGPGTRLTVL.